Sequencing of this T cell receptor beta chain was carried out in a study of low-dose radiotherapy and immunotherapy resistance in tumors. Germline V gene lookup returns CDR1 LGHDT and CDR2 YNNKEL (reference sequence). V was pared by 0 bases and J by 10 bases, with 19 bases between. The CDR3 totals 16 residues. Regarding time point: after trial treatment. Treatment: LDRT plus nivolumab, ipilimumab, low-dose cyclophosphamide and aspirin (RACIN trial). Donors received nivolumab, ipilimumab, aspirin, low-dose cyclophosphamide and low-dose radiotherapy. First-strand cDNA used TRAV- and TRBV-specific primers, covering alpha and beta chains. Amplification of TCRs used a constant-region primer and V-primer adapter for roughly 22 PCR cycles. TCRdb recomputed calls from the reads with MiXCR, one row per CDR3 protein. The sample has roughly 40,000 distinct CDR3 sequences, approximately 26% seen once. Notes on this clonotype: A read error likely explains this, since a far larger clone differs by one base.

The receptor was derived from a male donor with prostate cancer. Sequencing used PBMCs, obtained after low-dose radiotherapy plus immunotherapy. V and J are TRBV3-1 and TRBJ2-1, with D unresolved. This chain's CDR3 is CASSQDNGLSSYEQFF. The CDR3 DNA follows: TGTGCCAGCAGCCAAGATAATGGGTTGAGCTCCTACGAGCAGTTCTTC.